The 32 T cell receptor beta chains given below trace back to one sample, sequenced in a study of blood T cell repertoires in COVID-19. This table comes from immunoSEQ multiplex PCR, and its TCRdb copy is limited to in-frame clones, with some not included. Counted here are around 200,000 clones, approximately 86% occurring once; the ten biggest clones make up approximately 4.8%. Input material: PBMCs or T cells enriched from blood (not recorded which). The receptors come from a woman in her 30s who had been exposed to COVID-19.

As regards this clone: Other DNA sequences in the sample encode the same CDR3. The chain carries TRBV3-1 (or the pseudogene TRBV3-2) and TRBJ2-3, with TRBD2 matching 7 bases. The germline V gene has CDR1 LGHDT and CDR2 YNNKEL (reference sequence). V dropped 3 bases and J dropped 0; count of bases not matched to a gene: 0. This CDR3 region has 14 residues. CDR3 amino acids: CASSQGGSTDTQYF. The CDR3 coding sequence is TGTGCCAGCAGCCAGGGGGGGAGCACAGATACGCAGTATTTT.

The chain joins TRBV7-9 to TRBJ2-1; 10 bases are shared with TRBD2. The CDR3 runs 14 residues. V shed 3 bases, J shed 7 bases, and the junction held 3 bases outside the gene matches. CDR1 SEHNR and CDR2 FQNEAQ come from the germline V gene (reference sequence). The CDR3 loop reads CASSLAAGGNEQFF. In DNA form, the CDR3 reads TGTGCCAGCAGCTTGGCAGCGGGGGGGAATGAGCAGTTCTTC.

The chain has TRBV2 and TRBJ1-5, with D possibly TRBD1 on 5 matching bases. CDR1 SNHLY and CDR2 FYNNEI come from the germline V gene. CDR3 length: 15 residues. The V end was cut by 4 bases, the J end by 0 bases, with 10 bases between. CDR3 nucleotides: TGTGCCAGCAGTGTTGAAGGGGTTAGCAATCAGCCCCAGCATTTT. Amino acids: CASSVEGVSNQPQHF.

This sequence joins TRBV6-5 and TRBJ2-7; D uncertain. V gave up 7 bases and J gave up 4 bases, with 11 bases separating them. In germline, CDR1 is MNHEY, CDR2 SVGAGI. The CDR3 is 12 amino acids. The CDR3 is CASTGIIYEQYF. The CDR3 region has the DNA TGTGCCAGCACAGGCATTATTTACGAGCAGTACTTC.

This rearrangement joins TRBV2 to TRBJ1-6; D may be TRBD1 (5 bases). The CDR3 spans 16 residues. The V end was cut by 3 bases, the J end by 7 bases, with 16 bases between. Germline CDR1 is SNHLY and CDR2 is FYNNEI. DNA for the CDR3: TGTGCCAGCAGTGATGTCGGGGGTTCGGAAAATTCACCCCTCCACTTT. Its translation is CASSDVGGSENSPLHF.

This clone appeared a single time. This rearrangement joins TRBV5-1 to TRBJ2-7; the D gene is possibly TRBD1 (5 bases). The CDR3 is 14 residues long. V gave up 0 bases and J gave up 3 bases, with 10 bases separating them. Per germline, CDR1 SGHRS and CDR2 YFSETQ. CDR3 DNA sequence: TGCGCCAGCAGCTTGGTAGGGGTAAACTACGAGCAGTACTTC. Residues: CASSLVGVNYEQYF.

The genes are TRBV5-1 and TRBJ2-1; D is possibly TRBD2 (5 bases). The CDR3 sequence is 13 residues long. Trimming left V 7 bases short and J 7 bases short, with 15 bases between. Germline values: CDR1 SGHRS, CDR2 YFSETQ. The CDR3, as DNA: TGCGCCAGCCGAATCTCCGGGATGAATGAGCAGTTCTTC. This encodes CASRISGMNEQFF.

This rearrangement joins TRBV19 to TRBJ1-2; no reliable D call. This CDR3 spans 16 amino acids. V was trimmed by 2 bases and J by 0 bases, leaving 13 bases between them. Germline V CDR1 and CDR2: LNHDA, SQIVND (reference sequence). CDR3 sequence reads: CASSIIYDKTNYGYTF. The CDR3 region has the DNA TGTGCCAGTAGTATAATCTATGACAAAACTAACTATGGCTACACCTTC.

The genes are TRBV5-1 and TRBJ2-1, with D maybe TRBD1 (5 bases). Germline V gene sequence: CDR1 SGHRS, CDR2 YFSETQ. The V gene lost 3 bases and the J gene lost 4 bases, with 8 bases spanning the gap. The CDR3 is 13 residues long. The CDR3 sequence: CASSYDSYNEQFF. The DNA for the CDR3 is TGCGCCAGCAGCTACGACAGTTACAATGAGCAGTTCTTC.

V is TRBV5-4 and J is TRBJ2-3; 12 nucleotides match TRBD2. Germline loops: CDR1 SGHNT, CDR2 YYREEE (reference sequence). V lost 2 bases, J lost 7 bases, and 8 bases stayed unmatched. CDR3 length equals 16 residues. The CDR3 reads CASSLLAGGLKNTQYF. The CDR3 DNA reads as TGTGCCAGCAGCTTACTAGCGGGGGGCCTGAAGAATACGCAGTATTTT.

The chain carries TRBV28 and TRBJ1-5; TRBD1 matches 8 bases. CDR1 is MDHEN, CDR2 SYDVKM, per germline. The CDR3 contains 15 residues. J gave up 3 bases and V 3 bases, and 4 bases lay outside the gene matches. The CDR3 loop reads CASSLAGGDNQPQHF. The CDR3 bases are TGTGCCAGCAGTTTGGCAGGGGGCGACAATCAGCCCCAGCATTTT.

The rearrangement joins TRBV13 to TRBJ2-7, with 9 positions matching TRBD1. Germline CDR1 is PRHDT and CDR2 is FYEKMQ (reference sequence). The V segment lost 6 bases and the J segment 6 bases; nucleotides outside the gene matches: 9. This CDR3 contains 14 residues. The CDR3, as DNA: TGTGCCAGCAGGTCCGGGACAGGGAGAAGCGAGCAGTACTTC. This gives the protein CASRSGTGRSEQYF.

The rearrangement links TRBV5-8 to TRBJ1-1; no clear D gene. The CDR3 loop spans 14 amino acids. The V end lost 0 bases, the J end lost 1 base, and 7 bases lay between the germline ends. Germline values: CDR1 SGHTS, CDR2 YDEGEE. The CDR3 loop reads CASSLEPGNTEAFF. For the CDR3, the DNA is TGTGCCAGCAGCTTGGAACCGGGGAACACTGAAGCTTTCTTT.

CDR3 protein: CASSESTGRRNQPQHF. The CDR3, as DNA: TGTGCCAGCAGTGAATCGACAGGTCGGCGCAATCAGCCCCAGCATTTT. This chain connects TRBV6-1 to TRBJ1-5, with D perhaps matching TRBD1 (6 bases). Looked up from germline, CDR1 is MNHNS and CDR2 is SASEGT. The CDR3 has 16 amino acids. Trimming removed 2 bases from V and 2 bases from J, with 13 bases in between.

CDR3 sequence: CASNYGQGREQYF. DNA of the CDR3: TGTGCCAGCAACTACGGACAGGGGAGGGAGCAGTACTTC. J is TRBJ2-7 and V is TRBV5-4, with 9 bases lining up with TRBD1. Germline CDR1 is SGHNT and CDR2 is YYREEE (reference sequence). The CDR3 contains 13 residues. The V and J ends lost 6 bases and 7 bases, in that order; junction bases with no gene match: 8.

The rearrangement uses TRBV7-2 and TRBJ1-3; D unresolved. Per germline, CDR1 SGHTA and CDR2 FQGNSA. There are 16 residues in the CDR3. V lost 0 bases, J lost 0 bases, and 9 bases lay in between. The CDR3 reads CASSLAGRSSGNTIYF. CDR3 nucleotide sequence: TGTGCCAGCAGCTTAGCGGGCCGCAGCTCTGGAAACACCATATATTTT.

V gene TRBV7-2 combines with J gene TRBJ1-3; possible D gene TRBD1, 6 bases. Trimming left V 5 bases short and J 4 bases short, with 12 bases between. This CDR3 has 14 residues. CDR1 SGHTA and CDR2 FQGNSA come from the germline V gene. The CDR3 spells CASSMGGQGNTIYF. The CDR3 coding sequence is TGTGCCAGCAGCATGGGGGGGCAAGGAAACACCATATATTTT.

J is TRBJ1-2 and V is TRBV11-2, with 8 positions matching TRBD1. J gave up 4 bases and V 5 bases, and 12 bases lay outside the gene matches. CDR1 is SGHAT and CDR2 is FQNNGV in the germline V gene. The CDR3 consists of 16 residues. The CDR3 protein is CASSPRLQGASYGYTF. CDR3 nucleotides: TGTGCCAGCAGCCCAAGGCTGCAGGGGGCTTCCTATGGCTACACCTTC. Combining the CDR3 with reference TRBV11-2 and TRBJ1-2 gives the whole variable domain EAGVAQSPRYKIIEKRQSVAFWCNPISGHATLYWYQQILGQGPKLLIQFQNNGVVDDSQLPKDRFSAERLKGVDSTLKIQPAKLEDSAVYLCASSPRLQGASYGYTFGSGTRLTVV.

The V call is TRBV30, the J call TRBJ2-3, with 9 nucleotides matching TRBD1. Trimming at V came to 0 bases and at J to 9 bases, leaving 7 bases not matched to a gene. The CDR3 totals 14 residues. CDR1 and CDR2 (germline): GTSNPN, SVGIG (reference sequence). CDR3 sequence (DNA): TGTGCCTGGAGTGTACAGGGGGCACCAGCAACGCAGTATTTT. Translating it yields CAWSVQGAPATQYF.

The V and J genes are TRBV6-5 and TRBJ1-5; 7 bases are shared with TRBD1. Germline trimming cut 2 bases from V and 5 bases from J; bases unmatched to any gene: 0. Looked up from germline, CDR1 is MNHEY and CDR2 is SVGAGI. The CDR3 extends over 13 amino acids. CDR3 residues: CASSYGTDQPQHF. CDR3 DNA: TGTGCCAGCAGTTACGGGACAGATCAGCCCCAGCATTTT.

This sequence joins TRBV19 and TRBJ2-7; 9 bases map to TRBD1. Germline assignment: CDR1 LNHDA and CDR2 SQIVND (reference sequence). The CDR3 consists of 12 residues. CDR3 residues: CATGTGPYEQYF. The DNA for the CDR3 is TGTGCGACCGGGACAGGGCCCTACGAGCAGTACTTC.

The genes are TRBV7-6 and TRBJ1-1, with D possibly being TRBD1 (5 bases). V was clipped by 7 bases and J by 1 base, with 10 bases between them. The CDR3 runs to 13 residues. Germline assignment: CDR1 SGHVS and CDR2 FNYEAQ. The CDR3 sequence: CASTLGGNTEAFF. The CDR3 DNA sequence: TGTGCCAGCACCTTGGGGGGGAACACTGAAGCTTTCTTT.

The chain combines TRBV12-3 or TRBV12-4 with TRBJ1-3; 9 bases align to TRBD1. J lost 6 bases, V lost 6 bases, and 3 bases had no gene match. The CDR3 is 13 amino acids. The CDR3: CASRSQGANTIYF. The CDR3 DNA reads as TGTGCCAGCAGATCACAGGGGGCAAACACCATATATTTT.

This chain connects TRBV9 to TRBJ1-1; a weak D match, TRBD1 (6 bases). The germline V gene encodes CDR1 SGDLS and CDR2 YYNGEE. The ends were cut back, 0 bases at V and 4 bases at J, with 13 bases in the middle. This CDR3 has 15 amino acids. The CDR3 region has the DNA TGTGCCAGCAGCGTAGCAGGGAGGGGGTCCACTGAAGCTTTCTTT. This sequence encodes CASSVAGRGSTEAFF.

This clone was detected only a few times. The chain recombines TRBV5-4 with TRBJ1-4; 7 bases line up with TRBD1. This CDR3 is 16 amino acids long. The V gene end was trimmed by 2 bases and the J gene end by 6 bases; junction bases not matched to a gene: 10. Germline V lookup: CDR1 SGHNT, CDR2 YYREEE (reference sequence). The CDR3 DNA follows: TGTGCCAGCAGCTTTAGGACGACAGGGTGGGATGAAAAACTGTTTTTT. It translates to CASSFRTTGWDEKLFF.

This clone was detected a few times. The chain uses TRBV5-1 and TRBJ2-1; tentative D call: TRBD2 (6 bases). Germline CDR1 is SGHRS and CDR2 is YFSETQ. The length of the CDR3 is 16 residues. The V end lost 3 bases, the J end lost 7 bases, and 20 bases lay between the germline ends. Here the CDR3 DNA reads TGCGCCAGCAGCTCTCTGGTCGGGGGAGGTGGGAATGAGCAGTTCTTC. Translated: CASSSLVGGGGNEQFF.

J is TRBJ1-2 and V is TRBV10-3; maybe TRBD1 (5 bases). With 6 bases removed from V and 1 base from J, the gap between germline ends came to 12 bases. The CDR3 loop spans 14 amino acids. CDR1 and CDR2 from the germline V gene are ENHRY and SYGVKD. The DNA for the CDR3 is TGTGCCATCAGCGACAGTAGGATTAACTATGGCTACACCTTC. This encodes CAISDSRINYGYTF.

V is TRBV5-1 and J is TRBJ1-4; D is possibly TRBD1 (6 bases). Germline CDR1 is SGHRS and CDR2 is YFSETQ. The CDR3 length is 15 residues. Trimming pared 0 bases from V and 4 bases from J, leaving 10 bases between. The CDR3 DNA reads TGCGCCAGCAGCTTGGAGACAGGAGTTAATGAAAAACTGTTTTTT. It is translated as CASSLETGVNEKLFF.

The chain carries TRBV19 and TRBJ1-1; 8 nucleotides agree with TRBD1. Trimming cost V 5 bases and J 10 bases; bases outside gene matches: 6. This CDR3 comprises 12 residues. From germline, CDR1 is LNHDA and CDR2 SQIVND (reference sequence). CDR3 amino acids: CASSPRDRRAFF. The DNA for the CDR3 is TGTGCCAGTAGTCCAAGGGACAGGAGAGCTTTCTTT.

The chain recombines TRBV3-1 (or the pseudogene TRBV3-2) with TRBJ2-2; 9 nucleotides match TRBD1. From germline, CDR1 is LGHDT and CDR2 YNNKEL (reference sequence). Trimming cost V 5 bases and J 3 bases; bases outside gene matches: 1. The CDR3 covers 14 residues. This CDR3 reads CASSWDRDTGELFF. CDR3 DNA: TGTGCCAGCAGCTGGGACAGGGACACCGGGGAGCTGTTTTTT.

This rearrangement joins TRBV4-2 to TRBJ2-1, with TRBD2 matching 14 bases. V dropped 2 bases and J dropped 2; count of bases not matched to a gene: 11. This CDR3 has 20 amino acids. Germline V CDR1 and CDR2: LGHNA, YNFKEQ. The CDR3 here is CASSQSGETSGGAAYNEQFF. CDR3 nucleotides: TGTGCCAGCAGCCAATCTGGGGAGACTAGCGGGGGGGCGGCCTACAATGAGCAGTTCTTC.

The chain is built from TRBV5-1 and TRBJ1-3; TRBD1 aligns across 7 bases. The junction had 5 bases not matched to a gene; V was cut back by 4 bases and J by 1 base. The germline CDR1 and CDR2 sequences are SGHRS and YFSETQ. The CDR3 is 15 amino acids. In DNA form, the CDR3 reads TGCGCCAGCAGCCCTGGGACAGCTTCTGGAAACACCATATATTTT. Amino acids: CASSPGTASGNTIYF.